Sequencing of this TCR beta chain was carried out in a study of T-cell reconstitution after alpha-beta-depleted transplantation in children. The CDR3 is made up of 13 amino acids. CDR1 and CDR2 from the germline V gene are DFQATT and SNEGSKA (reference sequence). Trimming took 3 bases from V and 5 from J; bases not matched to a gene: 2. This clonotype came up a few times. The TCRbeta library incorporated unique molecular identifiers. TCRdb re-derived calls from the PCR reads in MiXCR, one entry per CDR3 protein. The sample carries fewer than 700,000 distinct CDR3 sequences, about an eighth recorded once.

The sequence was collected from a male patient between 5 and 17 years old who had a stem cell transplant for acute myeloid leukemia, so the T cells may come from the graft donor. The source was PBMCs, mostly from graft donor cells, collected 360 days after TCRalphabeta/CD19-depleted stem cell transplant. The rearrangement links TRBV20-1 to TRBJ2-2, with 8 bases that match TRBD2. The CDR3 reads CSASTGGTGELFF. CDR3 coding DNA: TGCAGTGCTAGTACGGGGGGGACCGGGGAGCTGTTTTTT.